This T cell receptor beta chain was obtained from a study of T-cell reconstitution after alpha-beta-depleted transplantation in children. The study, taken as a whole, reports: Most T-cell counts and diversity one year after the transplant came from T cells that were newly produced. After transplant, high TCRbeta diversity at day 60 in some patients arose from surviving recipient T cells and thymic progenitors. Several hundred rapidly expanded clones from non-depleted graft cells reportedly supplied alpha-beta T cells about two months post-transplant.

Of note for this clonotype: Its antigen is unknown. An end of the junction differs from the germline gene, which may be a read error.

As it was prepared, the TCRbeta library received unique molecular identifiers. In TCRdb, the PCR reads were re-called with MiXCR into one record per CDR3 protein. This sample carries hundreds of thousands of distinct CDR3 sequences, around 15% of them seen once, and the ten largest clones take under 30%. This CDR3 has 12 amino acids. CDR1 is MNHEY and CDR2 is SVGAGI in the germline V gene. This chain links TRBV6-5 with TRBJ1-5; 7 bases fit TRBD1. This receptor was obtained from a boy younger than two who had a stem cell transplant for Wiskott-Aldrich syndrome, so the T cells may come from the graft donor. The material was PBMCs, mostly from graft donor cells, obtained 360 days after TCRalphabeta/CD19-depleted stem cell transplant. The CDR3 protein is CASSYLGGMLNF. The CDR3 DNA follows: TGTGCCAGCAGTTACTTAGGGGGCATGTTAAATTTT.